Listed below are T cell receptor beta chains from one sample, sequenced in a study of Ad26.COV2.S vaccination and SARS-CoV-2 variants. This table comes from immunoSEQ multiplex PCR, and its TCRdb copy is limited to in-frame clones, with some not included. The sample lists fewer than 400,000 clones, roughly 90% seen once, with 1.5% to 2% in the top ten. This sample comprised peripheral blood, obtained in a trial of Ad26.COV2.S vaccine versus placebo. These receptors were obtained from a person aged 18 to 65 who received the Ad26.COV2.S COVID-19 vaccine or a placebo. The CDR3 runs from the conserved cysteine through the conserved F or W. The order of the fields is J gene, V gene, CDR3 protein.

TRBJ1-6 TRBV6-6 CASSYKREGSPLHF
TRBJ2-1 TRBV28 CASSLWAPSLRYEQFF
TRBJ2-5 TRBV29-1 CSVDFRATRETQYF
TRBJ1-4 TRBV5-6 CASSLEGGEKLFF
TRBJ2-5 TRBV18 CASSPPGGVAQETQYF
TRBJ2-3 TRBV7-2 CASRGLAGVFSDTQYF
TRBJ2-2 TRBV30 CAWNEQGSSGELFF
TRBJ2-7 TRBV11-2 CASSQTSGSYEQYF
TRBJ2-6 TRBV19 CASSPRGSGANVLTF
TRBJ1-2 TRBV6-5 CASSPHGGGYTF
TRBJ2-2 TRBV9 CASSPLTSGNTGELFF
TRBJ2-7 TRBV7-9 CASSFGGRLLFEQYF
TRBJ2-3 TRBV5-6 CASNLRLAGSSDTQYF
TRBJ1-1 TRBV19 CASSIDSGRPNTEAFF
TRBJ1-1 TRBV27 CASSLRQGGNTEAFF
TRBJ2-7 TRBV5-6 CASSLRASGRAVYEQYF
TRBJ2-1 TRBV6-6 CASSYSFSGGGNEQFF
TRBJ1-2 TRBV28 CASRSTGTYGYTF
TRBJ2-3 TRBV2 CASGSEHPPDF
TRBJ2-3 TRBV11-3 CASSLRAGTSGTDTQYF
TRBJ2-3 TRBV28 CASSRTSGTSTQYF
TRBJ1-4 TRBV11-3 CASSPHGGNEKLFF
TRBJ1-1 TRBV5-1 CASSLVDTNTEAFF
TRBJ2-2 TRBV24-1 CASNDREFGELFF
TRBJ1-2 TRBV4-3 CASSQVLGGRGGYTF
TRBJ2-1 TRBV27 CASRTGVAGNNEQFF
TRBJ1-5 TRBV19 CASRGQGGNQPQHF
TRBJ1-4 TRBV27 CASSTIPVTNEKLFF
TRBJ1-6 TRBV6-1 CASSERGPYNSPLHF
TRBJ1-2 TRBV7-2 CASSVHNLEGQGYGYTF
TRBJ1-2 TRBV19 CASSMRLPTSANYGYTF
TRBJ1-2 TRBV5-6 CASSLGDRGGYTF
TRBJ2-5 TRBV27 CASSFKDTRRETQYF
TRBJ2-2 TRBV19 CASSDRPEDNRELFF
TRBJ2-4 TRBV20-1 CSARQGNIQYF
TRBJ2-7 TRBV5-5 CASSFGIGVTGEQYF
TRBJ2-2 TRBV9 CASSVVAGELFF
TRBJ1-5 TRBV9 CASSRTGNSNQPQHF
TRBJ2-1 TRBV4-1 CASSPDGGLARPNEQFF
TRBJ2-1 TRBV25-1 CASSPGDSNYNEQFF
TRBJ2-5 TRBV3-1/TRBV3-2 CASSQAGTGGIYKSTQYF
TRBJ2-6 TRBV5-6 CASSMGYEGANVLTF
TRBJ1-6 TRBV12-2 CASRFRFLGVVVYNSPLHF
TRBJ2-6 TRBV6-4 CASSDPKPGQGALGGANVLTF
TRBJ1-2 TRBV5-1 CASSSHTNYGYTF
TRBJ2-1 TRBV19 CASSSGSYNEQFF
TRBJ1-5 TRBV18 CASSPVGQGAGQPQHF
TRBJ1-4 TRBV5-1 CASSPGIGTGTEKLFF
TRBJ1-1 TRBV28 CASSLVGTEAFF
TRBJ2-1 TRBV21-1 CASSKEGAAPVIYNEQFF
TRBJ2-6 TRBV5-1 CASSLTGQASGANVLTF
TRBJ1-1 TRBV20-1 CSASGSSEAFF
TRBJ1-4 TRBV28 CASGQRNEKLFF
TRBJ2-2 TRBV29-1 CSVRLQHRELFF
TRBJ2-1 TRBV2 CASTWQPGLAGGSYNEQFF
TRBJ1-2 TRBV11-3 CASSFRGRGTF